This note documents a single T cell receptor (beta chain) sequence. This receptor's antigen is unknown. Qualities for individual bases were not recorded, and no much larger clone is one base off. Libraries were constructed by 5' RACE. This sample was sequenced with an Illumina HiSeq 2500. A second roughly 6 to 12 cycle PCR used a sample-barcoded 5' primer and a J-beta primer mix. Each TCR beta cDNA molecule received a unique molecular identifier from a template-switch 5' adaptor carrying 12 random nucleotides. At least 2.5 million CDR3-containing paired-end reads were obtained from each sample. First-strand cDNA was synthesized from all RNA with the Mint cDNA synthesis kit, primed by a TRBC-specific oligonucleotide. Following uracil-DNA glycosylase treatment, a first 18-cycle PCR with universal primers M1SS and BC2_uni_R was performed on all cDNA. In the original analysis: For normalization, 1 million high-quality reads were randomly selected from each sample, with every read carrying a distinct molecular identifier. Reads sharing molecular identifiers were discarded rather than binned into consensus sequences. MiTCR, with a Q25 quality threshold and the strictest error-elimination algorithm, was used for CDR3 identification, clonotype clustering and error correction. A nonparametric unseen species model with Euler transformation was used to estimate lower-bound total TCR beta diversity. TCRdb passed the public sequencing reads through fastp at Q25 and MiXCR, retaining productive beta sequences. Every entry covers one CDR3 protein and lists the most common genes and DNA from its rows. For this entry, the V and J calls and clone size follow TCRdb and not the study's own pipeline. The sample contains about 1.6 million distinct CDR3 sequences, almost 35% of them found a single time. In total, the top ten clones hold approximately 10% of the sample.

This sample is drawn from a study of blood T cells in healthy people across ages (dated by TCRdb to between 2015 and 2016). Turning to the overall study: Template switching captured roughly one uniquely barcoded TCR beta cDNA molecule per two T cells in model experiments. To track age-related changes in TCR beta repertoire diversity, the study relied on deep sequencing normalized with unique cDNA molecular identifiers. Four age groups were formed from the donors: young (average about 17 years), middle-aged (approximately 40), aged (62) and long-lived (more than 75). To avoid experimental bias, donors of different ages were distributed randomly across sequencing lanes. For two donors (one aged 18 to 30 and one aged 80 or older), the study analyzed two additional independent replicas of 1 million unique cDNA reads from the same blood draw.

Results and caveats for the whole study, not just this receptor: Estimates of total diversity based on one million sequenced T cells were regarded as lower bounds and as underestimates. Compared with the aged group, the long-lived group had more naive CD4+ T cells, fewer expanded clones and increased TCR diversity, a pattern suggesting age selection. Donor CMV infection status was unknown, potentially confounding age-related changes in expanded clonotypes. As age increased, observed TCR beta diversity per million T cells dropped in a roughly linear way, and a significant reduction was already evident by age about 40. There was a strong correlation between observed TCR beta diversity and the percentage of naive T cells measured by flow cytometry. Conclusive comparison of naive and antigen-experienced compartments was prevented by the profiling of bulk unsorted PBMCs.

CDR1 LGHDT and CDR2 YNNKEL were looked up in the germline V gene (reference sequence). Measured from the cysteine to the phenylalanine, the CDR3 is 15 residues long. Only the CDR3 DNA is retained, 45 bases long and in frame from the first base. The V end loses 4 bases and the J end loses 3 bases, and a stretch of 15 bases separates them. Systemically healthy Caucasian individuals from Russia, 35 to 40 in total and aged roughly 6 to 95 years, were included as donors. Approximately 10 milliliters of peripheral blood were collected from each donor into EDTA-treated Vacutainer tubes. Ficoll-Paque density-gradient centrifugation was used to isolate PBMCs, with at least 7 million obtained per sample. Total RNA was extracted from PBMCs with Trizol reagent, with at least 5 micrograms obtained per sample. For every donor, flow cytometry on a PBMC aliquot measured the percentage of naive CD45RAhigh/CD27high T cells.

The V gene is TRBV3-1 and the J gene is TRBJ2-5; TRBD1 is a weak D gene call, 5 bases matching. Sequences were obtained from blood. The TCR sequence derives from a woman aged 30 to 39 in good health. The DNA sequence reads TGTGCCAGCAGCCTGACTCTCGGCAGGGAAGAGACCCAGTACTTC. Its amino acids are CASSLTLGREETQYF.